The 29 T cell receptor beta chains presented below share a single source sample, sequenced in a study of blood T cell repertoires in COVID-19. The data were produced by immunoSEQ multiplex PCR, yet TCRdb's version contains in-frame clones alone and is incomplete. The sample lists 200,000 to 300,000 clones; 80% to 90% were seen once. The material sequenced was PBMCs or T cells enriched from blood (not recorded which). All receptors come from a man aged 45-60 years who had been exposed to COVID-19.

The chain couples TRBV5-1 to TRBJ2-5, with a weak D call TRBD2 (6 bases). From germline, CDR1 is SGHRS and CDR2 YFSETQ. The V and J ends lost 5 bases and 1 base respectively, with 15 bases between them. The CDR3 consists of 15 residues. In DNA form, the CDR3 reads TGCGCCAGCAGAGAAAGTCTGGGGGGCCAAGAGACCCAGTACTTC. Residues: CASRESLGGQETQYF. Variable domain in full (rest from reference TRBV5-1 and TRBJ2-5): KAGVTQTPRYLIKTRGQQVTLSCSPISGHRSVSWYQQTPGQGLQFLFEYFSETQRNKGNFPGRFSGRQFSNSRSEMNVSTLELGDSALYLCASRESLGGQETQYFGPGTRLLVL.

V gene TRBV11-3 combines with J gene TRBJ2-1; tentative D call: TRBD2 (5 bases). Per germline, CDR1 SGHNT and CDR2 YENEEA. The CDR3 covers 15 residues. V lost 4 bases to trimming and J lost 2 bases, with 12 bases between them. The CDR3 loop reads CASSYMAGPYNEQFF. The CDR3, as DNA: TGTGCCAGCAGCTATATGGCGGGTCCCTACAATGAGCAGTTCTTC.

CDR3 in DNA: TGTGCCAGCAGCGTACAAAGATTGACTGAAGCTTTCTTT. Protein product: CASSVQRLTEAFF. This sequence joins TRBV2 and TRBJ1-1; D is unresolved. The CDR3 totals 13 residues. Per the germline V gene, CDR1 is SNHLY and CDR2 is FYNNEI. V lost 6 bases, J lost 5 bases, and 13 bases lay in between.

This sequence joins TRBV18 and TRBJ1-4; weak D call: TRBD1 (6 bases). CDR3 length: 14 amino acids. Trimming shortened V by 3 bases and J by 8 bases, and 13 bases separated the two germline ends. Germline V gene sequence: CDR1 KGHSH, CDR2 LQKENI. CDR3 in amino acids: CASSPVVGAEKLFF. In nucleotides, the CDR3 is TGTGCCAGCTCACCGGTGGTGGGGGCGGAAAAACTGTTTTTT.

The rearrangement links TRBV5-1 to TRBJ2-1, with 13 bases fitting TRBD2. CDR1 is SGHRS and CDR2 is YFSETQ in the germline V gene. Trimming at V came to 4 bases and at J to 8 bases, leaving 6 bases not matched to a gene. The CDR3 has 15 residues. The CDR3 protein is CASSRTSGRLDEQFF. For the CDR3, the DNA is TGCGCCAGCAGCCGGACTAGCGGGAGATTGGATGAGCAGTTCTTC.

The chain has TRBV5-5 and TRBJ1-6; 8 bases line up with TRBD1. CDR1 is SGHKS and CDR2 is YYEKEE in the germline V gene (reference sequence). The V and J ends lost 4 bases and 5 bases, in that order; junction bases with no gene match: 5. The CDR3 is made up of 15 amino acids. CDR3 DNA: TGTGCCAGCAGCCGCCAGGGGGCGAATAATTCACCCCTCCACTTT. Protein sequence: CASSRQGANNSPLHF.

V gene TRBV28 combines with J gene TRBJ1-2; D may be TRBD1 (6 bases). Germline V CDR1 and CDR2: MDHEN, SYDVKM. The germline V and J ends were trimmed by 3 bases and 0 bases, with 11 bases remaining between them. CDR3 size: 15 residues. The CDR3 protein is CASSFRGASNYGYTF. In DNA, the CDR3 is TGTGCCAGCAGTTTTCGGGGGGCTTCTAACTATGGCTACACCTTC.

This chain joins TRBV5-1 and TRBJ2-1; D might be TRBD1 (7 bases). V was trimmed by 0 bases and J by 5 bases, leaving 9 bases between them. CDR3 length equals 14 residues. The germline CDR1 and CDR2 sequences are SGHRS and YFSETQ. DNA for the CDR3: TGCGCCAGCAGCTTGGCCAGGGGGGACAATGAGCAGTTCTTC. It encodes CASSLARGDNEQFF.

The chain couples TRBV19 to TRBJ2-7, with D possibly being TRBD1 (5 bases). Trimming removed 3 bases from V and 2 bases from J, with 8 bases in between. Looked up from germline, CDR1 is LNHDA and CDR2 is SQIVND (reference sequence). The CDR3 length is 13 residues. The CDR3 DNA is TGTGCCAGTAGTATGGGGCGTGCCTACGAGCAGTACTTC. Translation: CASSMGRAYEQYF.

This chain connects TRBV11-2 to TRBJ2-2; D is possibly TRBD2 (5 bases). Trimming shortened V by 5 bases and J by 7 bases, and 11 bases separated the two germline ends. The length of the CDR3 is 13 residues. From germline, CDR1 is SGHAT and CDR2 FQNNGV. In DNA form, the CDR3 reads TGTGCCAGCAGCCGATCGGGGATCGGGGAGCTGTTTTTT. It translates to CASSRSGIGELFF.

This clone was detected only once. CDR3 protein: CASSDRPLHGYTF. CDR3 in DNA: TGTGCCAGCAGTGACAGGCCGCTGCATGGCTACACCTTC. J is TRBJ1-2 and V is TRBV6-1, with D unresolved. The CDR3 consists of 13 residues. V lost 3 bases and J 6 bases, leaving 11 bases between the germline ends. Germline CDR1 is MNHNS and CDR2 is SASEGT.

V usage is TRBV10-3 and J usage is TRBJ2-2, with TRBD2 matching 7 bases. The junction had 6 bases not matched to a gene; V was cut back by 4 bases and J by 1 base. There are 16 residues in the CDR3. Germline loops: CDR1 ENHRY, CDR2 SYGVKD. The CDR3 spells CAISGWTSRNTGELFF. The CDR3 DNA reads TGTGCCATCAGTGGGTGGACTAGTAGGAACACCGGGGAGCTGTTTTTT.

V gene TRBV21-1 combines with J gene TRBJ2-1; no DNA check was done on the table's D call, TRBD1. TRBV21-1 constitutes a pseudogene. CDR3 length: 15 amino acids. The CDR3 DNA sequence: TGTGCCAGCAGCCTCCGGGACAGGGTGATCAATGAGCAGTTCTTC. Translated, it gives CASSLRDRVINEQFF.

The V gene is TRBV2, the J gene TRBJ2-1, with D possibly being TRBD2 (5 bases). Trimming pared 2 bases from V and 0 bases from J, leaving 8 bases between. The CDR3 loop spans 15 amino acids. Germline CDR1 SNHLY, CDR2 FYNNEI. The chain's CDR3 is CASSERLASYNEQFF. The CDR3 region has the DNA TGTGCCAGCAGTGAAAGGCTAGCCTCCTACAATGAGCAGTTCTTC.

The CDR3: CASSLGTLAGGLTDTQYF. CDR3 bases: TGCGCCAGCAGCTTGGGTACCTTAGCGGGAGGGCTCACAGATACGCAGTATTTT. The chain uses TRBV5-1 and TRBJ2-3; 11 nucleotides align to TRBD2. After removal of 0 bases from V and 2 bases from J, the junction contained 8 bases not matched to a gene. The CDR3 contains 18 residues. CDR1 SGHRS and CDR2 YFSETQ come from the germline V gene.

The V call is TRBV5-1, the J call TRBJ2-1, with D perhaps TRBD2 (6 bases). V lost 1 base and J 5 bases, leaving 16 bases between the germline ends. CDR1 and CDR2 from the germline V gene are SGHRS and YFSETQ. CDR3 length equals 16 residues. CDR3 sequence: CASSLSGGTLNNEQFF. CDR3 nucleotides: TGCGCCAGCAGCTTGTCCGGCGGGACCCTCAACAATGAGCAGTTCTTC.

This chain connects TRBV5-1 to TRBJ1-6; 7 bases are a match to TRBD1. Germline lookup yields CDR1 SGHRS and CDR2 YFSETQ. V was clipped by 6 bases and J by 5 bases; unmatched bases: 8. The CDR3 has 15 residues. The CDR3 coding sequence is TGCGCCAGCACACCCCGGACAGGAGATAATTCACCCCTCCACTTT. Translated: CASTPRTGDNSPLHF.

V gene TRBV3-1 (or the pseudogene TRBV3-2) combines with J gene TRBJ2-7; 14 bases align to TRBD2. Unmatched junction bases numbered 4, after V lost 4 bases and J lost 5 bases. The CDR3 loop spans 15 amino acids. CDR1 and CDR2 from the germline V gene are LGHDT and YNNKEL (reference sequence). The CDR3 loop is CASSPGLAGDNEQYV. Here the CDR3 DNA reads TGTGCCAGCAGCCCGGGACTAGCGGGAGATAACGAGCAGTACGTC.

CDR3 in amino acids: CASSEDGRIIAAGELFF. Written as DNA, the CDR3 is TGTGCCAGCAGTGAGGACGGGAGGATTATCGCCGCCGGGGAGCTGTTTTTT. V usage is TRBV2 and J usage is TRBJ2-2; 7 positions agree with TRBD2. The CDR3 extends over 17 amino acids. Germline V CDR1 and CDR2: SNHLY, FYNNEI. V gave up 3 bases and J gave up 6 bases; unmatched junction bases: 13.

The chain recombines TRBV18 with TRBJ2-2; TRBD1 aligns across 9 bases. Germline values: CDR1 KGHSH, CDR2 LQKENI. CDR3 length equals 16 residues. J lost 6 bases, V lost 6 bases, and 11 bases had no gene match. DNA for the CDR3: TGTGCCAGCTCCCCCAGGACAGGGGCTGCGTCCGGGGAGCTGTTTTTT. This translates into CASSPRTGAASGELFF.

As to this clone: One end of the junction is discordant with germline, which a read error may explain. The genes are TRBV7-9 and TRBJ2-1; D gene unclear. The CDR3 has 12 amino acids. CDR1 is SEHNR and CDR2 is FQNEAQ in the germline V gene (reference sequence). The CDR3 bases are TGTGCCAGCAGCTTAGCCTACGATGAGCAGTTCTTC. Translating it yields CASSLAYDEQFF. Full variable domain (remainder filled in from reference TRBV7-9 and TRBJ2-1): DTGVSQNPRHKITKRGQNVTFRCDPISEHNRLYWYRQTLGQGPEFLTYFQNEAQLEKSRLLSDRFSAERPKGSFSTLEIQRTEQGDSAMYLCASSLAYDEQFFGPGTRLTVL.

V gene TRBV30 combines with J gene TRBJ2-7; 8 nucleotides match TRBD1. There are 13 residues in the CDR3. Germline lookup yields CDR1 GTSNPN and CDR2 SVGIG (reference sequence). The junction had 4 bases not matched to a gene; V was cut back by 0 bases and J by 6 bases. CDR3 nucleotides: TGTGCCTGGAGTGTATCAGGGGGCAGCGAGCAGTACTTC. Residues: CAWSVSGGSEQYF.

This sequence joins TRBV15 and TRBJ2-5; possible D gene TRBD1, 6 bases. CDR3 length: 14 residues. The V end lost 5 bases, the J end lost 3 bases, and 13 bases lay between the germline ends. CDR1 is LNHNV and CDR2 is YYDKDF in the germline V gene (reference sequence). CDR3 DNA sequence: TGTGCCACCAGCTGGGACACAGGTAAAGAGACCCAGTACTTC. It translates to CATSWDTGKETQYF.

The chain combines TRBV5-4 with TRBJ2-1; 12 bases align to TRBD2. The junction had 8 bases not matched to a gene; V was cut back by 4 bases and J by 6 bases. The CDR3 totals 16 residues. CDR1 is SGHNT, CDR2 YYREEE, per germline (reference sequence). This chain's CDR3 is CASSDHTSGGFNEQFF. The CDR3 DNA sequence: TGTGCCAGCAGCGACCACACTAGCGGGGGGTTCAATGAGCAGTTCTTC.

The gene calls are TRBV15 and TRBJ1-2, with D tentatively TRBD1 (5 bases). V lost 1 base, J lost 8 bases, and 14 bases lay in between. Germline loops: CDR1 LNHNV, CDR2 YYDKDF (reference sequence). The CDR3 has 14 amino acids. CDR3 in DNA: TGTGCCACCAGCAGAGGGGGGGTAGGGGACGGCTACACCTTC. It specifies CATSRGGVGDGYTF.

The V gene is TRBV30, the J gene TRBJ1-4; no clear D. CDR3 length equals 14 residues. Germline CDR1 and CDR2: GTSNPN and SVGIG (reference sequence). The V end lost 7 bases, the J end lost 7 bases, and 19 bases lay between the germline ends. In DNA, the CDR3 is TGTGCCTTAACAACAGTGGGTTTGGGTGAAAAACTGTTTTTT. Protein product: CALTTVGLGEKLFF. Full variable domain (remainder filled in from reference TRBV30 and TRBJ1-4): SQTIHQWPATLVQPVGSPLSLECTVEGTSNPNLYWYRQAAGRGLQLLFYSVGIGQISSEVPQNLSASRPQDRQFILSSKKLLLSDSGFYLCALTTVGLGEKLFFGSGTQLSVL.

This clone showed up just once. The same CDR3 is also encoded by other DNA sequences in this sample. The chain uses TRBV9 and TRBJ2-5, with TRBD2 matching over 13 bases. The V segment lost 3 bases and the J segment 5 bases; nucleotides outside the gene matches: 4. From germline, CDR1 is SGDLS and CDR2 YYNGEE. CDR3 length: 15 residues. CDR3 residues: CASSGGLAGVETQYF. The CDR3 DNA reads as TGTGCCAGCAGCGGAGGACTAGCGGGGGTGGAGACCCAGTACTTC.

The V and J genes are TRBV27 and TRBJ1-2, with TRBD1 as a possible D gene (6 bases). Trimming left V 2 bases short and J 7 bases short, with 11 bases between. This CDR3 comprises 13 residues. Germline V CDR1 and CDR2: MNHEY, SMNVEV (reference sequence). Here the CDR3 reads CASSLVQGFGYTF. CDR3 in DNA: TGTGCCAGCAGTTTAGTACAGGGCTTTGGCTACACCTTC.

This CDR3 reads CASSQDFGQYQETQYF. CDR3 bases: TGTGCCAGCAGCCAAGATTTCGGACAGTACCAAGAGACCCAGTACTTC. This rearrangement joins TRBV3-1 (or the pseudogene TRBV3-2) to TRBJ2-5; tentative D call: TRBD1 (6 bases). Germline V gene sequence: CDR1 LGHDT, CDR2 YNNKEL (reference sequence). The ends were cut back, 0 bases at V and 0 bases at J, with 11 bases in the middle. This CDR3 has 16 residues.